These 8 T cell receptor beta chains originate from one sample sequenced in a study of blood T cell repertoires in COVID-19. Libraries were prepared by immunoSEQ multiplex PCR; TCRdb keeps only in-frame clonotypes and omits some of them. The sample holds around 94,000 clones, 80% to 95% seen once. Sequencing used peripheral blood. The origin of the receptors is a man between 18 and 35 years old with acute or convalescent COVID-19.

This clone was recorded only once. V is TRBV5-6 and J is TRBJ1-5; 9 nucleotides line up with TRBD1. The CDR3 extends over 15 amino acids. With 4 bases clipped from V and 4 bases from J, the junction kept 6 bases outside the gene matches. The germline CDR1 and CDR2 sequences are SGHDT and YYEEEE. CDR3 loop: CASSARDRDNQPQHF. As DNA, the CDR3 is TGTGCCAGCAGCGCCCGGGACAGGGATAATCAGCCCCAGCATTTT.

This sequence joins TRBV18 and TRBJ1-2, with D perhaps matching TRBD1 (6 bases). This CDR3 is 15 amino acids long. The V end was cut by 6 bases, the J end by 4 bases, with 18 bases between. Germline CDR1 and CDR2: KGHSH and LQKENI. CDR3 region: CASSLTGIDAYGYTF. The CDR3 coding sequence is TGTGCCAGCTCCCTGACAGGAATAGATGCCTATGGCTACACCTTC.

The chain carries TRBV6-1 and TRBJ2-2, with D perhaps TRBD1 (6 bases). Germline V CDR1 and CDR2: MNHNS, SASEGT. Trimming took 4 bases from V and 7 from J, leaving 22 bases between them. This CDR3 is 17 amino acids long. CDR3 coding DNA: TGTGCCAGCAGTGCTCTCCGGGGACACACCCGTGGCGGGGAGCTGTTTTTT. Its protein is CASSALRGHTRGGELFF.

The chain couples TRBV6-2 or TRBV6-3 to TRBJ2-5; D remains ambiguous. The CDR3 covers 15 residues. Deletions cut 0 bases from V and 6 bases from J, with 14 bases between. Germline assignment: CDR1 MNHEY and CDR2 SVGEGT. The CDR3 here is CASSYSSVGLKTQYF. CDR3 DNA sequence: TGTGCCAGCAGTTACTCGAGTGTGGGCCTTAAGACCCAGTACTTC.

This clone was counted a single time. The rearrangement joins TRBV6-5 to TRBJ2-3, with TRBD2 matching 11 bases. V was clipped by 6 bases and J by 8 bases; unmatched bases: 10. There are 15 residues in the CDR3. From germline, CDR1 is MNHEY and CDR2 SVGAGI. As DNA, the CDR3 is TGTGCCAGCAGCTCCACTAGCGGGAGTCTTTTTACGCAGTATTTT. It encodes CASSSTSGSLFTQYF.

CDR3 sequence: CASSPGQRNQPQHF. CDR3 DNA: TGTGCCAGCAGCCCGGGACAGCGGAATCAGCCCCAGCATTTT. This chain links TRBV7-9 with TRBJ1-5; 7 bases line up with TRBD1. V lost 5 bases to trimming and J lost 4 bases; unmatched junction nucleotides: 5. The CDR3 is made up of 14 amino acids. Germline assignment: CDR1 SEHNR and CDR2 FQNEAQ (reference sequence).

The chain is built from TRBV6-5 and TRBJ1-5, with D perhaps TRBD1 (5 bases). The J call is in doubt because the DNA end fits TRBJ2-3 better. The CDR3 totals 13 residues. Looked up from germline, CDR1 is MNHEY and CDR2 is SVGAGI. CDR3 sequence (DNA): TGTGCCAGCAGTTTTGGGGCAGATCAGCCCCAGTATTTT. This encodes CASSFGADQPQYF.

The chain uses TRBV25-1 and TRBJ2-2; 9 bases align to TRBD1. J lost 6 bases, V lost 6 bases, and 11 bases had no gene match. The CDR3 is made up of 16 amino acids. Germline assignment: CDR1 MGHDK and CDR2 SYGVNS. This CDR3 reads CASREPGQGGPGELFF. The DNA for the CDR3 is TGTGCCAGCAGGGAACCGGGACAGGGTGGCCCCGGGGAGCTGTTTTTT.